The clone carrying this T cell receptor beta chain was counted only a few times. What it binds is unknown. The data were obtained in a study of blood T cells in healthy people across ages. Study context: Per every two T cells, about one barcoded beta molecule was captured by template switching.

Broader study findings: TCR beta diversity tracked closely with naive T cell percentage.

The use of a sample-barcoded 5' primer and a J-beta primer mix characterized a second PCR of about 7 to 12 cycles. TCRdb recomputed calls from the 5' RACE reads with MiXCR, one row per CDR3 protein. The table shows 500,000 to 600,000 distinct CDR3 sequences, with 25% to 30% occurring only once. Trimming pared 0 bases from V and 1 base from J, leaving 12 bases between. CDR1 MGHRA and CDR2 YSYEKL come from the germline V gene. This CDR3 region has 16 residues. The sequence derives from a woman between 65 and 79 years old in good health. Sequenced sample: blood. The chain recombines TRBV4-1 with TRBJ2-5, with unresolved D. DNA of the CDR3: TGCGCCAGCAGCCAAGATAAGCGTGCGGCCCAAGAGACCCAGTACTTC. Residues: CASSQDKRAAQETQYF.